This is a list of T cell receptor beta chains from one sample in a study of cytomegalovirus exposure and HLA in healthy donors. Sequencing used immunoSEQ multiplex PCR; TCRdb keeps in-frame clones, though not all of them. This sample has 130,000 to 150,000 clones, with approximately 89% found just once. The sequencing input was PBMCs. The receptors stem from a man in his late teens or twenties in good health and CMV-seronegative. CDR3s include the opening cysteine and the closing phenylalanine or tryptophan. A D gene is named only where the DNA matches it firmly. Rows may omit the clone size; those that give it use once, few, many or a size class.

CASNSGTVRLTQYF	TGTGCCAGCAACTCAGGGACAGTTAGGTTGACCCAGTACTTC	TRBD1	TRBV11-2	TRBJ2-5	.
CATSRVVNTEAFF	TGTGCCACCAGCAGAGTAGTGAACACTGAAGCTTTCTTT	.	TRBV15	TRBJ1-1	.
CAWLPGQAYGYTF	TGTGCCTGGCTCCCGGGACAGGCCTATGGCTACACCTTC	TRBD1	TRBV30	TRBJ1-2	.
CASSLDSQTSGANVLTF	TGTGCCAGCAGCCTGGACAGCCAGACCTCTGGGGCCAACGTCCTGACTTTC	.	TRBV11-3	TRBJ2-6	.
CASSDRGVFYGYTF	TGTGCCAGCAGTGACAGGGGGGTATTTTATGGCTACACCTTC	TRBD1	TRBV6-1	TRBJ1-2	.
CASSDKPGQGSTDTQYF	TGCGCCAGCAGTGATAAACCGGGACAGGGCAGCACAGATACGCAGTATTTT	TRBD1	TRBV10-1	TRBJ2-3	.
CASSPTGQGEYGYTF	TGTGCCAGCTCACCCACGGGACAGGGAGAATATGGCTACACCTTC	TRBD1	TRBV18	TRBJ1-2	.
CASRGLGVEQFF	TGTGCCAGCAGGGGACTAGGGGTTGAGCAGTTCTTC	TRBD2	TRBV6-5	TRBJ2-1	.
CASSLVSRGHEQYF	TGTGCCAGCAGCTTAGTTTCCAGGGGGCACGAGCAGTACTTC	TRBD1	TRBV7-8	TRBJ2-7	.
CASSPAAGGGNTIYF	TGTGCCAGCTCACCAGCCGCAGGGGGCGGAAACACCATATATTTT	TRBD1	TRBV18	TRBJ1-3	.
CASSLAVGTGSDYEQYF	TGCGCCAGCAGCTTGGCCGTTGGGACAGGGTCGGACTACGAGCAGTACTTC	TRBD1	TRBV5-1	TRBJ2-7	.
CASSYVQGQSSEQYF	TGTGCCAGCAGTTATGTTCAGGGCCAATCGAGCGAGCAGTACTTC	.	TRBV6-6	TRBJ2-7	.
CASNPTRGGYGYTF	TGTGCCAGTAACCCAACCAGGGGCGGCTATGGCTACACCTTC	.	TRBV19	TRBJ1-2	.
CASSLYLAGGGGTGELFF	TGTGCCAGCAGCCTATATTTGGCGGGAGGTGGTGGCACCGGGGAGCTGTTTTTT	TRBD2	TRBV5-6	TRBJ2-2	.
CASSLRTSGGLQETQYF	TGTGCCAGCAGCCTAAGGACTAGCGGGGGCCTCCAAGAGACCCAGTACTTC	TRBD2	TRBV7-8	TRBJ2-5	.
CASSLPPTRRGNEQFF	TGTGCCAGCAGTTTACCCCCTACTAGGAGGGGCAATGAGCAGTTCTTC	.	TRBV27	TRBJ2-1	once
CASSRRGGDLEFF	TGTGCCAGCAGCCGGCGGGGCGGGGACCTAGAGTTCTTC	.	TRBV7-3	TRBJ2-1	.
CAWRGAGPGELFF	TGTGCCTGGAGAGGGGCGGGACCCGGGGAGCTGTTTTTT	.	TRBV30	TRBJ2-2	.
CASSRGLAGVYEQFF	TGTGCCAGCAGCCGGGGACTAGCGGGAGTCTATGAGCAGTTCTTC	TRBD2	TRBV6-5	TRBJ2-1	.
CASSRDRGETQYF	TGTGCCAGCAGCCGGGACAGGGGGGAGACCCAGTACTTC	TRBD1	TRBV7-2	TRBJ2-5	once
CASSRYRTALYEQYF	TGTGCCAGCAGCCGATACAGGACAGCACTATACGAGCAGTACTTC	.	TRBV2	TRBJ2-7	.